This T cell receptor (beta chain) was captured by sequencing in a study of OX40 agonist ivuxolimab in advanced cancers. About the study: Patients were given ivuxolimab, an antibody that agonizes OX40 (CD134). Every patient in dose escalation had hepatocellular carcinoma, melanoma, renal cell or head and neck cancer. Previous treatment with anti-PD-1, anti-PD-L1 or anti-CTLA-4 therapy was allowed; 40% had received some. Findings of the study overall: More expanded clones were seen, on average, in CD8+ T cells than in CD4+.

Repertoires were generated with immunoSEQ multiplex PCR, while TCRdb's copy carries only in-frame clones and drops some. The table records roughly 70,000 clones, 80% to 90% of them present only once. Germline lookup yields CDR1 GTSNPN and CDR2 SVGIG (reference sequence). The ends were cut back, 0 bases at V and 6 bases at J, with 8 bases in the middle. The CDR3 consists of 12 residues. This clone was seen only a few times. What it recognizes is unknown. The TCR was taken from an adult with an advanced solid tumor such as melanoma, head and neck, liver or kidney cancer. The source was CD4+ or CD8+ T cells sorted from blood, collected in a trial of the OX40 agonist ivuxolimab. The genes are TRBV30 and TRBJ1-1; D is ambiguous. This chain's CDR3 is CAWSVFTAEAFF. In nucleotides, the CDR3 is TGTGCCTGGAGTGTATTTACCGCTGAAGCTTTCTTT.